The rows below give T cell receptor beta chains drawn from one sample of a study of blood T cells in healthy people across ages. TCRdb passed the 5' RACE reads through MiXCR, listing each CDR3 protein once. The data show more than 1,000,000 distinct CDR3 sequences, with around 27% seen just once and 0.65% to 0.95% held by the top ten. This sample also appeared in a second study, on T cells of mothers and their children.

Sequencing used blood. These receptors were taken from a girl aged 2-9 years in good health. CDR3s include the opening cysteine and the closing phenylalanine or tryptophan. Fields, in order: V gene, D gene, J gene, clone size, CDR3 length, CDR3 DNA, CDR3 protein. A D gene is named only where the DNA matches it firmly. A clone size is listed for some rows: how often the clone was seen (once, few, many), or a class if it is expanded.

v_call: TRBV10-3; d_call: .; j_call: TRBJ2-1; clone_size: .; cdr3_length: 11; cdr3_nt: TGTGCCATCACTAGGGACAATGAGCAGTTCTTC; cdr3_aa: CAITRDNEQFF
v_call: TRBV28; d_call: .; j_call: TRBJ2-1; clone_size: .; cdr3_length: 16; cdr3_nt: TGTGCCAGCAGTTTGGGTCCCCTCGACCCCTACAATGAGCAGTTCTTC; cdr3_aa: CASSLGPLDPYNEQFF
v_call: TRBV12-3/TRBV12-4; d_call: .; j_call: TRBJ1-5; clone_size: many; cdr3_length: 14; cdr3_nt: TGTGCCAGCAGCCCACAGGGAGGCAATCAGCCCCAGCATTTT; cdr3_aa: CASSPQGGNQPQHF
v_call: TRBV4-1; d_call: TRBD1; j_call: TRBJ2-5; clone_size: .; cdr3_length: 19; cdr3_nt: TGCGCCAGCAGCCGCGTACCCCAGTCGGGACAGGGGTTCCAAGAGACCCAGTACTTC; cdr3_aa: CASSRVPQSGQGFQETQYF
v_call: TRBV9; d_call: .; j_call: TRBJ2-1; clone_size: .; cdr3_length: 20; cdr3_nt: TGTGCCAGCAGCGTAGCTAATCCGGTCAGCGGCCGGAGCTCCTACAATGAGCAGTTCTTC; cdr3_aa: CASSVANPVSGRSSYNEQFF
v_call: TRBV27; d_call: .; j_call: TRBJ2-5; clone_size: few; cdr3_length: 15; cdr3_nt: TGTGCCAGCAGTTTGAACGGGGGCCGACAAGAGACCCAGTACTTC; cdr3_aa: CASSLNGGRQETQYF
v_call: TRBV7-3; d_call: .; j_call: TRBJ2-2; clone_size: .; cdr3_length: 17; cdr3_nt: TGTGCCAGCAGCTTAATCCGACAGCACAAGGCGACCGGGGAGCTGTTTTTT; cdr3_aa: CASSLIRQHKATGELFF
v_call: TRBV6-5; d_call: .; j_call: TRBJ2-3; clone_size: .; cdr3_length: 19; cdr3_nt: TGTGCCAGCAGTTACCGGACCATCAGCGTCGGGGGTAGCACAGATACGCAGTATTTT; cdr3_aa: CASSYRTISVGGSTDTQYF
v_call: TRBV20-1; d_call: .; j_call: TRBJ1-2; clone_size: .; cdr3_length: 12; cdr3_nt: TGCAGTGCTCCAACGGGGGGCAGGAGCTACACCTTC; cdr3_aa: CSAPTGGRSYTF
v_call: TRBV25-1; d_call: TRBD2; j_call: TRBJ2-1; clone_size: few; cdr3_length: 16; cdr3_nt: TGTGCCAGCAGTGCCGCAATAGCGGGTTCCTACAATGAGCAGTTCTTC; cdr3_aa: CASSAAIAGSYNEQFF
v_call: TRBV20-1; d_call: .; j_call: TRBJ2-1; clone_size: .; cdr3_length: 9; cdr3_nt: TGCAGTGCTGGCCCCGAGCAGTTCTTC; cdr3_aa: CSAGPEQFF
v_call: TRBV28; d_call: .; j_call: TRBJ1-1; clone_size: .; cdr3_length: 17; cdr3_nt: TGTGCCAGCAGTCCCGTGGATGGACCCCCCATGAACACTGAAGCTTTCTTT; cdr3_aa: CASSPVDGPPMNTEAFF
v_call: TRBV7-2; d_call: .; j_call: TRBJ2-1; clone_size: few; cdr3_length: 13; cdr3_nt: TGTGCCAGCAGCCAACTCACCCCGGAGGAGCAGTTCTTC; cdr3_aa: CASSQLTPEEQFF
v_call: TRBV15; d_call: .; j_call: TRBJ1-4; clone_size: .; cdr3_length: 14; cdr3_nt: TGTGCCACCAGTCCAGGGAGAACTAATGAAAAACTGTTTTTT; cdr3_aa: CATSPGRTNEKLFF
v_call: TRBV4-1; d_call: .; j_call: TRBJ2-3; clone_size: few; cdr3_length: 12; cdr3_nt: TGCGCCAGCAGCCAACCAGAAGGGTCGCAGTATTTT; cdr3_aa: CASSQPEGSQYF
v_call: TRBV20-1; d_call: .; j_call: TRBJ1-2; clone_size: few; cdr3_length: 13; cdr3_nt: TGCAGTGCCTACAGGGAGTTGAGCTATGGCTACACCTTC; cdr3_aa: CSAYRELSYGYTF
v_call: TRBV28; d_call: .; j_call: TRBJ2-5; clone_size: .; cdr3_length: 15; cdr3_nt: TGTGCCAGCGGGCCCCGTGGGGGCCCACAAGAGACCCAGTACTTC; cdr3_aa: CASGPRGGPQETQYF
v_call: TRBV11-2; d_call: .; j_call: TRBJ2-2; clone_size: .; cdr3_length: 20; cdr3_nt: TGTGCCAGCAGCTTAAGGGCAGCATTTACACTCCCCTCGAACACCGGGGAGCTGTTTTTT; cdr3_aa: CASSLRAAFTLPSNTGELFF
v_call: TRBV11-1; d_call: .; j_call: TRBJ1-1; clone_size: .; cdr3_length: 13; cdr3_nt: TGTGCCAGCAGGTCACCGTCAGGGGCCGAAGCTTTCTTT; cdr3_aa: CASRSPSGAEAFF
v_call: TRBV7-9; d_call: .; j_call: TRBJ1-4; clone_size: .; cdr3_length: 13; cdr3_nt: TGTGCCAGCAGCCCTACAGGGTCGGAAAAACTGTTTTTT; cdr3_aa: CASSPTGSEKLFF
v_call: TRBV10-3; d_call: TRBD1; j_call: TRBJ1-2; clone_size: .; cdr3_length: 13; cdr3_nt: TGTGCCATCCGTGGACAGGGGGACTATGGCTACACCTTC; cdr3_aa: CAIRGQGDYGYTF
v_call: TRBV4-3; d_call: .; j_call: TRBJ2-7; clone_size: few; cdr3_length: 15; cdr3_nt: TGCGCCAGCAGCCAAGAAAGGTCAGGCTCCTACGAGCAGTACTTC; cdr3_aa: CASSQERSGSYEQYF